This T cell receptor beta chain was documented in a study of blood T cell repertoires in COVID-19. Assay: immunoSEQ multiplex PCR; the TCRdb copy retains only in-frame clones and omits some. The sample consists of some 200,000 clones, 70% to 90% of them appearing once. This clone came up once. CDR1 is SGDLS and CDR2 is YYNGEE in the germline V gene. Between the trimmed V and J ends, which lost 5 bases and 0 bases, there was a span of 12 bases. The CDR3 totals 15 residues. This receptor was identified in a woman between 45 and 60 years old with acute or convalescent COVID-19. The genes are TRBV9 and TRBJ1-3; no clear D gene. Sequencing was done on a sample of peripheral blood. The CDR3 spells CASSAQVSSGNTIYF. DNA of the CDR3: TGTGCCAGCAGTGCCCAAGTCAGCTCTGGAAACACCATATATTTT.